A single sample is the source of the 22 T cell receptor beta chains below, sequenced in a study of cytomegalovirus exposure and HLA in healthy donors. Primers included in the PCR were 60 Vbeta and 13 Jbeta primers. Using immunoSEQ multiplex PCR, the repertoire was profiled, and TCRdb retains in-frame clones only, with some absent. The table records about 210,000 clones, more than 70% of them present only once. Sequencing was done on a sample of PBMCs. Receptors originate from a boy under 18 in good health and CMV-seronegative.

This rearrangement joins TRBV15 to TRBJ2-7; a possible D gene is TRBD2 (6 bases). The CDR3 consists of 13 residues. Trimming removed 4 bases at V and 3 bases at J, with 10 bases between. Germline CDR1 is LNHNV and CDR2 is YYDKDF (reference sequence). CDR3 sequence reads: CATSKEGIYEQYF. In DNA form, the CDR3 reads TGTGCCACCAGCAAGGAGGGGATCTACGAGCAGTACTTC.

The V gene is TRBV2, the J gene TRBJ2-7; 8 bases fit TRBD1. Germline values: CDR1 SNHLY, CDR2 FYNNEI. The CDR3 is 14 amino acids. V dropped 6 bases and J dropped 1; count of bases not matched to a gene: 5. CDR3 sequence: CASRTDRGSYEQYF. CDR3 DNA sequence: TGTGCCAGCAGGACAGACAGGGGATCCTACGAGCAGTACTTC. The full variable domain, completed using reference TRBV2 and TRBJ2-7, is EPEVTQTPSHQVTQMGQEVILRCVPISNHLYFYWYRQILGQKVEFLVSFYNNEISEKSEIFDDQFSVERPDGSNFTLKIRSTKLEDSAMYFCASRTDRGSYEQYFGPGTRLTVT.

CDR3 sequence reads: CASKSWKEGEQFF. CDR3 DNA sequence: TGTGCCAGCAAATCATGGAAGGAGGGTGAGCAGTTCTTC. This sequence joins TRBV11-2 and TRBJ2-1; a possible D gene is TRBD2 (6 bases). The CDR3 consists of 13 residues. Trimming took off 7 bases at V and 9 bases at J, with 16 bases between the two ends. Looked up from germline, CDR1 is SGHAT and CDR2 is FQNNGV.

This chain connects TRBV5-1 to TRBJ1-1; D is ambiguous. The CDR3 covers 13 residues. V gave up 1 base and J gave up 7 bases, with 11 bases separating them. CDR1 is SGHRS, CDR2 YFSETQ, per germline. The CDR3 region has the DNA TGCGCCAGCAGCTTGCAACAGCCAGATGAAGCTTTCTTT. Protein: CASSLQQPDEAFF.

The CDR3 loop is CASSLERLAGGPRLLGEQYF. The CDR3, as DNA: TGTGCCAGCAGCTTAGAGAGACTAGCGGGAGGGCCCCGACTGTTGGGCGAGCAGTACTTC. This rearrangement joins TRBV5-4 to TRBJ2-7, with 14 nucleotides matching TRBD2. Unmatched junction bases numbered 19, after V lost 2 bases and J lost 6 bases. Germline V gives CDR1 SGHNT, CDR2 YYREEE (reference sequence). The length of the CDR3 is 20 residues.

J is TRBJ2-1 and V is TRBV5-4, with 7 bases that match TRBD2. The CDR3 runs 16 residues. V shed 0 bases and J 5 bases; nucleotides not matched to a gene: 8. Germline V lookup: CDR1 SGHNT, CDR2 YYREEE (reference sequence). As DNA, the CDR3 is TGTGCCAGCAGCTTGGGGCTAGCGGACGGGGACAATGAGCAGTTCTTC. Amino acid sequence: CASSLGLADGDNEQFF.

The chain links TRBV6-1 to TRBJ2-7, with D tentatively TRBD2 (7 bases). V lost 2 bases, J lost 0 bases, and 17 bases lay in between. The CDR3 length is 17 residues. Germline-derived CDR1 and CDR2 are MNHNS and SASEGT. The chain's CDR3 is CASSEFVSGGRSYEQYF. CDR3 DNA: TGTGCCAGCAGTGAATTTGTGTCGGGGGGCCGCTCCTACGAGCAGTACTTC.

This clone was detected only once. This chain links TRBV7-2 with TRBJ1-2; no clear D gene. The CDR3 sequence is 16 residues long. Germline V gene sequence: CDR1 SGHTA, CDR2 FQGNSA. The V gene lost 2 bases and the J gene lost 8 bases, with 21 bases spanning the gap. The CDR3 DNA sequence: TGTGCCAGCAGCTTACAACGGGATCCCTTTATCCGCGGCTACACCTTC. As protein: CASSLQRDPFIRGYTF.

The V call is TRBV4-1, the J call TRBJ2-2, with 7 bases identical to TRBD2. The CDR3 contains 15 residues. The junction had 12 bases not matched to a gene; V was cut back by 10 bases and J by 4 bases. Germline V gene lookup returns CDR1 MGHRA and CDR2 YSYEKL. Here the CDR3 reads CATNPEGGSTGELFF. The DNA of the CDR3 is TGCGCCACCAACCCGGAGGGCGGGAGCACCGGGGAGCTGTTTTTT.

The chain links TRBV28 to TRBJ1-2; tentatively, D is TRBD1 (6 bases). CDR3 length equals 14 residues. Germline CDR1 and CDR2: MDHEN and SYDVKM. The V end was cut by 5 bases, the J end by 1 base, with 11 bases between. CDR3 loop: CASSPTGRNYGYTF. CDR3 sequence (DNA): TGTGCCAGCAGTCCGACAGGCCGTAACTATGGCTACACCTTC.

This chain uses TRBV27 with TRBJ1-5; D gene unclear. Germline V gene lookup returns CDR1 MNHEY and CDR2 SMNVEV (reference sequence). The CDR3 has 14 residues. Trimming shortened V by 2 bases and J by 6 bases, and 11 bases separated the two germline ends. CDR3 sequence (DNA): TGTGCCAGCAGTTTAGGCTTGCCCACTCAGCCCCAGCATTTT. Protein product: CASSLGLPTQPQHF.

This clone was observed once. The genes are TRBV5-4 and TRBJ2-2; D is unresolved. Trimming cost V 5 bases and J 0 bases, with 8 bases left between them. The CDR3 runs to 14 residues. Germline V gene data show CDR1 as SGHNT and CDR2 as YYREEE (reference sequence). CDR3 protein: CASSNSPNTGELFF. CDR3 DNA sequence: TGTGCCAGCAGTAACTCCCCGAACACCGGGGAGCTGTTTTTT. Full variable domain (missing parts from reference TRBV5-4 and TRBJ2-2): ETGVTQSPTHLIKTRGQQVTLRCSSQSGHNTVSWYQQALGQGPQFIFQYYREEENGRGNFPPRFSGLQFPNYSSELNVNALELDDSALYLCASSNSPNTGELFFGEGSRLTVL.

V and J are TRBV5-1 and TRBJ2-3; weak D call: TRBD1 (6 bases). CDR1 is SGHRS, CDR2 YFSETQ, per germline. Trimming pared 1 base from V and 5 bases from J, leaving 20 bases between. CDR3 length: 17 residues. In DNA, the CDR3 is TGCGCCAGCAGCTTGTGGTCACTGACAGGCACGCAAGATACGCAGTATTTT. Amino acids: CASSLWSLTGTQDTQYF.

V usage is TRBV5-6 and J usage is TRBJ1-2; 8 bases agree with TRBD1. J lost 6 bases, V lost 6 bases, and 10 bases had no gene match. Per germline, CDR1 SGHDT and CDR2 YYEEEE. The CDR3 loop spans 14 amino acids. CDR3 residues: CASTGPQGADGYTF. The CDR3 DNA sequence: TGTGCCAGCACAGGACCCCAGGGGGCGGATGGCTACACCTTC.

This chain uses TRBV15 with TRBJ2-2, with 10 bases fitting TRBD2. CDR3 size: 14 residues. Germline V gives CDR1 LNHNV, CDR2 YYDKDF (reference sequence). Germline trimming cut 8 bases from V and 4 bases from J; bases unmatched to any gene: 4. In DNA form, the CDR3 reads TGTGCCACCGGGACTAGCGAATTCACCGGGGAGCTGTTTTTT. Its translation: CATGTSEFTGELFF.

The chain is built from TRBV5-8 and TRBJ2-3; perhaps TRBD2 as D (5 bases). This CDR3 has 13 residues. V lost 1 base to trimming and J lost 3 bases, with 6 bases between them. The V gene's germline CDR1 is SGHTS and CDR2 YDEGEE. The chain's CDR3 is CASSLRGTDTQYF. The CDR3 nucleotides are TGTGCCAGCAGCTTGCGAGGGACAGATACGCAGTATTTT.

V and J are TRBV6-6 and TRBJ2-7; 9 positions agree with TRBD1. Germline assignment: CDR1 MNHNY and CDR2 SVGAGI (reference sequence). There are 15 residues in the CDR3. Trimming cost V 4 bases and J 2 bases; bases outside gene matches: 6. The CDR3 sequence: CASSFHRGQAYEQYF. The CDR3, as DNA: TGTGCCAGCAGTTTCCACAGGGGGCAAGCCTACGAGCAGTACTTC.

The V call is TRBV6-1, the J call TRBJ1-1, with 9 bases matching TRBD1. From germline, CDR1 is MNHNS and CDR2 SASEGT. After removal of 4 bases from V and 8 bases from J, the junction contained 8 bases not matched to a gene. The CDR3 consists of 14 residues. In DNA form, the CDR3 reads TGTGCCAGCAGTGTTAACAGGGGGCGCATCGAAGCTTTCTTT. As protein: CASSVNRGRIEAFF.

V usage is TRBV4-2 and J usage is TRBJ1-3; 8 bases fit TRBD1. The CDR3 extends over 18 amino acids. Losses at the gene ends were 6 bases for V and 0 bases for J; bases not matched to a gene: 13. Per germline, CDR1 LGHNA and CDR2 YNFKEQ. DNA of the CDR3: TGTGCCAGCAGTCAACAGGGGGAAGGGTCTATCTCTGGAAACACCATATATTTT. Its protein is CASSQQGEGSISGNTIYF.

The CDR3 loop is CAISEGGNQPQHF. CDR3 nucleotide sequence: TGTGCCATCAGTGAGGGGGGGAATCAGCCCCAGCATTTT. J is TRBJ1-5 and V is TRBV10-3; the D gene is possibly TRBD1 (5 bases). This CDR3 comprises 13 residues. Per the germline V gene, CDR1 is ENHRY and CDR2 is SYGVKD. The V end lost 2 bases, the J end lost 4 bases, and 6 bases lay between the germline ends.

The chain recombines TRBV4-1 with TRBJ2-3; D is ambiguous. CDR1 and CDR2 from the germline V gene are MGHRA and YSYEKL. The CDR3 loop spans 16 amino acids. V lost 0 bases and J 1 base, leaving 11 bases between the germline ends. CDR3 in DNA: TGCGCCAGCAGCCAAGATCCTCATAGAGGCACAGATACGCAGTATTTT. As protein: CASSQDPHRGTDTQYF.

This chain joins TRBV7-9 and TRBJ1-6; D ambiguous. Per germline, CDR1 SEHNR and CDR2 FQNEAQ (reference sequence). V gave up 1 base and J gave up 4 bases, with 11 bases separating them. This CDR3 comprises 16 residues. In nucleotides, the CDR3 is TGTGCCAGCAGCTTAGGGGCCGGCGATTATAATTCACCCCTCCACTTT. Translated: CASSLGAGDYNSPLHF.